The 18 T cell receptor beta chains given below trace back to one sample, sequenced in a study of vaccination effects on CD4 cells after COVID-19. Generated by immunoSEQ multiplex PCR, the TCRdb table keeps only in-frame clones and is missing some. The sample has under 70,000 clones, 76% seen once. ViraFEST assay sequencing came after antigen-specific CD4+ T cells were expanded with viral peptide pools. Having been cultured for around ten days, the cells underwent CD4+ T cell isolation. According to PCR results, the person was infected with SARS-CoV-2 between March and December 2020. Their specific antigens are unknown. Sequenced here: CD4+ T cells from PBMCs cultured with HIV peptides, sampled before COVID-19 vaccination. The subset denotes: HIV-1 Nef peptide pool negative control/reference culture. These receptors came from a human donor who had a prior SARS-CoV-2 infection.

The chain is built from TRBV19 and TRBJ1-2, with D possibly being TRBD1 (5 bases). CDR3 size: 15 residues. Germline assignment: CDR1 LNHDA and CDR2 SQIVND (reference sequence). Trimming shortened V by 3 bases and J by 7 bases, and 18 bases separated the two germline ends. CDR3 sequence (DNA): TGTGCCAGTAGTATTGGGGGGTCGGGGGTCCGTGGCTACACCTTC. Amino acids: CASSIGGSGVRGYTF.

The CDR3 DNA reads as TGTGCCAGCAGTGAAATGGGCTCCTACAATGAGCAGTTCTTC. Protein: CASSEMGSYNEQFF. V usage is TRBV6-1 and J usage is TRBJ2-1; no clear D. This CDR3 has 14 residues. Germline lookup yields CDR1 MNHNS and CDR2 SASEGT. V was clipped by 2 bases and J by 0 bases, with 5 bases between them.

V is TRBV18 and J is TRBJ2-6; no clear D gene. The ends were cut back, 3 bases at V and 4 bases at J, with 16 bases in the middle. Germline V gene data show CDR1 as KGHSH and CDR2 as LQKENI. The CDR3 has 17 residues. The CDR3 bases are TGTGCCAGCTCACCTCCAGCGATAGGGTCCGGGGCCAACGTCCTGACTTTC. It specifies CASSPPAIGSGANVLTF.

This rearrangement joins TRBV27 to TRBJ2-1, with TRBD2 identical over 12 bases. CDR1 MNHEY and CDR2 SMNVEV come from the germline V gene (reference sequence). Losses at the gene ends were 6 bases for V and 8 bases for J; bases not matched to a gene: 17. CDR3 size: 18 residues. The chain's CDR3 is CASRRLAGDVYDRDEQFF. The CDR3 region has the DNA TGTGCCAGCAGGAGACTAGCGGGAGACGTTTATGATCGGGATGAGCAGTTCTTC.

V gene TRBV7-9 combines with J gene TRBJ1-2, with D uncertain. Germline CDR1 is SEHNR and CDR2 is FQNEAQ (reference sequence). This CDR3 region has 13 residues. V was clipped by 5 bases and J by 2 bases, with 9 bases between them. The CDR3 is CASSLRVNYGYTF. The CDR3 DNA sequence: TGTGCCAGCAGCCTTCGAGTGAACTATGGCTACACCTTC. The full variable domain, completed using reference TRBV7-9 and TRBJ1-2, is DTGVSQNPRHKITKRGQNVTFRCDPISEHNRLYWYRQTLGQGPEFLTYFQNEAQLEKSRLLSDRFSAERPKGSFSTLEIQRTEQGDSAMYLCASSLRVNYGYTFGSGTRLTVV.

This rearrangement joins TRBV30 to TRBJ1-5, with TRBD1 identical over 8 bases. V shed 1 base, J shed 5 bases, and the junction held 10 bases outside the gene matches. Germline assignment: CDR1 GTSNPN and CDR2 SVGIG (reference sequence). The CDR3 length is 16 residues. CDR3: CAWSARGTGPHQPQHF. The CDR3 coding sequence is TGTGCCTGGAGTGCCAGGGGGACAGGACCGCATCAGCCCCAGCATTTT.

The rearrangement joins TRBV2 to TRBJ2-3; D gene ambiguous. Trimming took 2 bases from V and 10 from J, leaving 7 bases between them. Germline lookup yields CDR1 SNHLY and CDR2 FYNNEI. This CDR3 spans 11 amino acids. This CDR3 reads CASSENVSQYF. The CDR3, as DNA: TGTGCCAGCAGTGAAAACGTTTCGCAGTATTTT.

V gene TRBV5-4 combines with J gene TRBJ2-1; D is possibly TRBD2 (6 bases). From germline, CDR1 is SGHNT and CDR2 YYREEE (reference sequence). The V gene lost 4 bases and the J gene lost 4 bases, with 18 bases spanning the gap. The CDR3 contains 16 residues. DNA of the CDR3: TGTGCCAGCAGCCCTGCCTGGGGCGGGGCTTACAATGAGCAGTTCTTC. Translation gives CASSPAWGGAYNEQFF.

This clone was found once. The chain recombines TRBV5-6 with TRBJ2-7, with D tentatively TRBD1 or TRBD2 (5 bases each). Germline CDR1 is SGHDT and CDR2 is YYEEEE. The CDR3 contains 15 residues. V was shortened by 0 bases and J by 4 bases, with 14 bases between the two germline ends. DNA of the CDR3: TGTGCCAGCAGCTTGGGGGGGAGCCCTGTATACGAGCAGTACTTC. Its translation is CASSLGGSPVYEQYF.

The rearrangement links TRBV15 to TRBJ2-3; D is perhaps TRBD1 or TRBD2 (6 bases each). In germline, CDR1 is LNHNV, CDR2 YYDKDF (reference sequence). CDR3 size: 14 residues. Trimming removed 8 bases at V and 3 bases at J, with 15 bases between. The CDR3, as DNA: TGTGCCACCCTCGCCCAGGGGAGGACAGATACGCAGTATTTT. Amino acids: CATLAQGRTDTQYF.

The gene calls are TRBV6-5 and TRBJ2-5; D not certain. Between the trimmed V and J ends, which lost 2 bases and 5 bases, there was a span of 3 bases. This CDR3 has 11 amino acids. Germline CDR1 reads MNHEY; CDR2 reads SVGAGI. CDR3 nucleotides: TGTGCCAGCAGTTACGCTGAGACCCAGTACTTC. It specifies CASSYAETQYF.

The chain has TRBV7-9 and TRBJ2-2, with TRBD2 matching 7 bases. The V segment lost 0 bases and the J segment 6 bases; nucleotides outside the gene matches: 1. The germline V gene encodes CDR1 SEHNR and CDR2 FQNEAQ (reference sequence). This CDR3 is built from 14 residues. CDR3 coding DNA: TGTGCCAGCAGCTTAGCGACTAGCTCCGGGGAGCTGTTTTTT. Its translation: CASSLATSSGELFF.

In this sample, this clone turned up a few times. This chain connects TRBV6-6 to TRBJ2-6; D uncertain. CDR3 length equals 12 residues. V lost 7 bases, J lost 4 bases, and 5 bases lay in between. CDR1 MNHNY and CDR2 SVGAGI come from the germline V gene (reference sequence). CDR3 DNA: TGTGCCAGCACGCGGGGGGCCAACGTCCTGACTTTC. Its translation: CASTRGANVLTF.

The rearrangement joins TRBV7-8 to TRBJ2-5; no clear D. V was trimmed by 4 bases and J by 1 base, leaving 13 bases between them. The CDR3 contains 15 residues. Germline assignment: CDR1 SGHVS and CDR2 FQNEAQ. CDR3 in DNA: TGTGCCAGCAGCTCACTCTTCAAGGGCCAAGAGACCCAGTACTTC. Protein sequence: CASSSLFKGQETQYF. The full variable domain, completed using reference TRBV7-8 and TRBJ2-5, is GAGVSQSPRYKVAKRGQDVALRCDPISGHVSLFWYQQALGQGPEFLTYFQNEAQLDKSGLPSDRFFAERPEGSVSTLKIQRTQQEDSAVYLCASSSLFKGQETQYFGPGTRLLVL.

The chain has TRBV5-1 and TRBJ1-2, with unresolved D. The CDR3 consists of 15 residues. V was pared by 0 bases and J by 4 bases, with 13 bases between. Germline CDR1 and CDR2: SGHRS and YFSETQ. The chain's CDR3 is CASSLGLSLGYGYTF. In nucleotides, the CDR3 is TGCGCCAGCAGCTTGGGGCTCTCATTGGGCTATGGCTACACCTTC.

The sample holds a few counts of this clone. The rearrangement links TRBV7-9 to TRBJ2-2; D perhaps matches TRBD2 (7 bases). Trimming left V 0 bases short and J 4 bases short, with 15 bases between. Germline assignment: CDR1 SEHNR and CDR2 FQNEAQ (reference sequence). This CDR3 contains 17 residues. The CDR3, as DNA: TGTGCCAGCAGCTTAGCCCATGGGGGGGCCCCCACCGGGGAGCTGTTTTTT. It encodes CASSLAHGGAPTGELFF. Based on the CDR3 plus reference TRBV7-9 and TRBJ2-2, the full variable domain is DTGVSQNPRHKITKRGQNVTFRCDPISEHNRLYWYRQTLGQGPEFLTYFQNEAQLEKSRLLSDRFSAERPKGSFSTLEIQRTEQGDSAMYLCASSLAHGGAPTGELFFGEGSRLTVL.

V gene TRBV21-1 combines with J gene TRBJ2-5; TRBD1 was called by the table and not checked on the DNA. TRBV21-1 is an annotated pseudogene. This CDR3 region has 15 residues. The CDR3 spells CASSKDLPRGETQYF. The CDR3, as DNA: TGTGCCAGCAGCAAAGATCTTCCCAGGGGGGAGACCCAGTACTTC.

This chain uses TRBV11-3 with TRBJ2-2; D possibly corresponds to TRBD1 (6 bases). From germline, CDR1 is SGHNT and CDR2 YENEEA. The CDR3 covers 15 residues. Trimming shortened V by 5 bases and J by 4 bases, and 14 bases separated the two germline ends. CDR3 loop: CASSPSRQVTGELFF. The DNA of the CDR3 is TGTGCCAGCAGCCCAAGCAGACAGGTCACCGGGGAGCTGTTTTTT. The full variable domain, its missing parts supplied by reference TRBV11-3 and TRBJ2-2, is EAGVVQSPRYKIIEKKQPVAFWCNPISGHNTLYWYLQNLGQGPELLIRYENEEAVDDSQLPKDRFSAERLKGVDSTLKIQPAELGDSAVYLCASSPSRQVTGELFFGEGSRLTVL.